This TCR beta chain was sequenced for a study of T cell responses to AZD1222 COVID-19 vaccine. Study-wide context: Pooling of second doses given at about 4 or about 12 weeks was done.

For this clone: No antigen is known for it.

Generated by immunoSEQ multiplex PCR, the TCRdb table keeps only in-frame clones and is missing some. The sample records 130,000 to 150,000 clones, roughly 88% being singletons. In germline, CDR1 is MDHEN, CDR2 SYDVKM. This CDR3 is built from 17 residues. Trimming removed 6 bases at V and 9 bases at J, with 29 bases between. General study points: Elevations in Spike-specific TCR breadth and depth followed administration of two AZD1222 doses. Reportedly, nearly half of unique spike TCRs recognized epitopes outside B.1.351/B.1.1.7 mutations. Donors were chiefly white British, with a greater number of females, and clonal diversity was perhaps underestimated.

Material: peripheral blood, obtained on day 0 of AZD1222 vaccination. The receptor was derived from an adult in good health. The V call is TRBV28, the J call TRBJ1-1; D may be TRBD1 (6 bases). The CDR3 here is CASSRTPRRGGGGKAFF. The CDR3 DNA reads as TGTGCCAGCAGCCGTACCCCCCGCCGGGGAGGGGGGGGTAAAGCTTTCTTT.